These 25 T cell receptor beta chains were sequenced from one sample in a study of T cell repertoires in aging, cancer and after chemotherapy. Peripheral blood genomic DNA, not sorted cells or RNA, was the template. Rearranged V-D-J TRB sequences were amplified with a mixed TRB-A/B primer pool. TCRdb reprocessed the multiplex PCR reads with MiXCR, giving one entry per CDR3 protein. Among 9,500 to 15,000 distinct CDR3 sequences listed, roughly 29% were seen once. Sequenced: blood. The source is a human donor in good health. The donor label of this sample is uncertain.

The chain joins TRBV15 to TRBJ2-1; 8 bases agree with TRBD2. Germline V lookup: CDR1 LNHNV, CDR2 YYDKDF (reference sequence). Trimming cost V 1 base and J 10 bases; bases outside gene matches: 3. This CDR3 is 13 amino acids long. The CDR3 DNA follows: TGTGCCACCAGCAGAGTTCGGGAGGGAGAGCAGTTCTTC. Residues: CATSRVREGEQFF.

The CDR3 loop is CASSLGGGGYTF. CDR3 coding DNA: TGTGCCAGTAGTCTCGGGGGTGGCGGCTACACCTTC. This chain joins TRBV19 and TRBJ1-2; a weak D match, TRBD1 (5 bases). CDR1 is LNHDA, CDR2 SQIVND, per germline (reference sequence). The CDR3 runs to 12 residues. The germline V and J ends were trimmed by 5 bases and 8 bases, with 12 bases remaining between them.

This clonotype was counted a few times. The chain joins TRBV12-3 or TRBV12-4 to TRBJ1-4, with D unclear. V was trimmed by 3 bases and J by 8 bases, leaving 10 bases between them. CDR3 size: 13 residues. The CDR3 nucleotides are TGTGCCAGCAGTTTCGACGTAGGGGAAAAACTGTTTTTT. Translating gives CASSFDVGEKLFF.

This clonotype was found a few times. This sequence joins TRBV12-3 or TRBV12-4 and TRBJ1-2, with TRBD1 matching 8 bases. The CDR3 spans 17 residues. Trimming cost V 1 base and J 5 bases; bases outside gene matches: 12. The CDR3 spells CASSLVVRGTGGYGYTF. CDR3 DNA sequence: TGTGCCAGCAGTTTAGTTGTGAGGGGGACAGGTGGATATGGCTACACCTTC.

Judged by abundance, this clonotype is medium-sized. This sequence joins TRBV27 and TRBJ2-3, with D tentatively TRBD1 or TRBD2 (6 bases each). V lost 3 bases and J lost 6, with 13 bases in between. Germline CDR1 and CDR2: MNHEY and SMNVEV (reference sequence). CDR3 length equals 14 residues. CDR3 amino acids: CASSLFGGGDTQYF. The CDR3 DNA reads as TGTGCCAGCAGTTTGTTCGGGGGCGGGGATACGCAGTATTTT.

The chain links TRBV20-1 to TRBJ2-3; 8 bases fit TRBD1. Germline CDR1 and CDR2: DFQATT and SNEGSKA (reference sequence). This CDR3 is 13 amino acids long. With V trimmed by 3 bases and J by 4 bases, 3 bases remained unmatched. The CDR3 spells CSARVQGADTQYF. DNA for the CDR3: TGCAGTGCTAGGGTACAGGGGGCAGATACGCAGTATTTT.

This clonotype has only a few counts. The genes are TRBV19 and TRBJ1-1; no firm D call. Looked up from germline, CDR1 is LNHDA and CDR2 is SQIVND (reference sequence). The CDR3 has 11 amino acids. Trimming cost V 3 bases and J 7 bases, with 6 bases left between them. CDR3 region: CASSIEVEAFF. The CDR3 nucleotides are TGTGCCAGTAGTATTGAGGTTGAAGCTTTCTTT.

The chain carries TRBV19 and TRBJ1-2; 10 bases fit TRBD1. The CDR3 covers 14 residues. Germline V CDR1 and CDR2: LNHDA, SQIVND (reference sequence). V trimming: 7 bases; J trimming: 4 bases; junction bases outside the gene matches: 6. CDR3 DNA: TGTGCCAGTAATAGGGACAGGGGAGGCTATGGCTACACCTTC. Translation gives CASNRDRGGYGYTF.

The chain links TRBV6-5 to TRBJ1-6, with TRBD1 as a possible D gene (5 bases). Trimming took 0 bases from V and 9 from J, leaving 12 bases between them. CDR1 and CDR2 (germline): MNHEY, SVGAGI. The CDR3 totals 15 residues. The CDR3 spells CASSYSGGGGSPLHF. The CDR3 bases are TGTGCCAGCAGTTACTCGGGGGGGGGTGGTTCACCCCTCCACTTT.

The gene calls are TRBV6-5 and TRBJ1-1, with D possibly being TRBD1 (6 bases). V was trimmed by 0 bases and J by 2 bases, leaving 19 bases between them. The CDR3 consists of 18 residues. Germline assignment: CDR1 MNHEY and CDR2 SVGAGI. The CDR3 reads CASSYSLQGLGVNTEAFF. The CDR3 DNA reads TGTGCCAGCAGTTACTCGCTGCAGGGGCTTGGGGTTAACACTGAAGCTTTCTTT.

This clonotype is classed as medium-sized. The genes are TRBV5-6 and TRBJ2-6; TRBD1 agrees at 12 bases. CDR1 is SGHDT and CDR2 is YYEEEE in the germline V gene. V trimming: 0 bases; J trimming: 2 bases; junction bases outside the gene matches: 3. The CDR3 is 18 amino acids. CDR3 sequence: CASSLVGTGGPGANVLTF. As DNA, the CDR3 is TGTGCCAGCAGCTTGGTCGGGACAGGGGGCCCTGGGGCCAACGTCCTGACTTTC.

The DNA of the CDR3 is TGTGCCAGCAGCCCTACTGGGGCCAACGTCCTGACTTTC. It yields the protein CASSPTGANVLTF. The rearrangement uses TRBV5-6 and TRBJ2-6, with unresolved D. Germline V gene sequence: CDR1 SGHDT, CDR2 YYEEEE. V lost 4 bases and J lost 2, with 4 bases in between. This CDR3 region has 13 residues.

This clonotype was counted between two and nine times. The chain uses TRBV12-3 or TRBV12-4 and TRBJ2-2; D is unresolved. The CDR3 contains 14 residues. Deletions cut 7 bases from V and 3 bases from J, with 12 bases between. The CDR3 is CASTESIHTGELFF. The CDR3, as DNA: TGTGCCAGCACCGAATCGATCCACACCGGGGAGCTGTTTTTT.

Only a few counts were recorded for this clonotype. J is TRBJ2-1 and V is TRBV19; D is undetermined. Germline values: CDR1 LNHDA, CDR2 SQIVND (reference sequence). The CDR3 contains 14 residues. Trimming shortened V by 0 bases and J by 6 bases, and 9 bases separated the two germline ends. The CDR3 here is CASSIDGNLNEQFF. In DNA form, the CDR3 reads TGTGCCAGTAGTATAGACGGAAACCTCAATGAGCAGTTCTTC.

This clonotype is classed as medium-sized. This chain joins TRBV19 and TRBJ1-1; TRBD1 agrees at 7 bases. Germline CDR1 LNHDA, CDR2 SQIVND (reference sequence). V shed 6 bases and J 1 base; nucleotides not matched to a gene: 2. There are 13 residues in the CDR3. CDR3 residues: CASRGQTNTEAFF. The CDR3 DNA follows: TGTGCCAGTAGGGGACAGACGAACACTGAAGCTTTCTTT. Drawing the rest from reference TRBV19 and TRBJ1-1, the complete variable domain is DGGITQSPKYLFRKEGQNVTLSCEQNLNHDAMYWYRQDPGQGLRLIYYSQIVNDFQKGDIAEGYSVSREKKESFPLTVTSAQKNPTAFYLCASRGQTNTEAFFGQGTRLTVV.

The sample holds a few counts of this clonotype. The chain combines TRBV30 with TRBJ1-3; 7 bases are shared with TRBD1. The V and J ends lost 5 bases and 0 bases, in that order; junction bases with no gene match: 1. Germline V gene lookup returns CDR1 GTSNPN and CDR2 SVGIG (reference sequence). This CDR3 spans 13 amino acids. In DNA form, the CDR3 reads TGTGCCTGGGGACAGGACTCTGGAAACACCATATATTTT. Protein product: CAWGQDSGNTIYF.

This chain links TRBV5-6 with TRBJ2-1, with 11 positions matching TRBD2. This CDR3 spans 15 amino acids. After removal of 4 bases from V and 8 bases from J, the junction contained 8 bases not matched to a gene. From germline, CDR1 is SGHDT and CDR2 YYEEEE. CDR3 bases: TGTGCCAGCAGCCCCGGGACTAGCGGTAAGGATGAGCAGTTCTTC. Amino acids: CASSPGTSGKDEQFF.

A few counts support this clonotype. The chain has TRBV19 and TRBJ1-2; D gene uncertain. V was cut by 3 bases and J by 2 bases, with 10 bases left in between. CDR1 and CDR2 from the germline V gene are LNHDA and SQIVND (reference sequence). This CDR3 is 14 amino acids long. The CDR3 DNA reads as TGTGCCAGTAGTATGGCCAGAAGAAACTATGGCTACACCTTC. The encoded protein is CASSMARRNYGYTF.

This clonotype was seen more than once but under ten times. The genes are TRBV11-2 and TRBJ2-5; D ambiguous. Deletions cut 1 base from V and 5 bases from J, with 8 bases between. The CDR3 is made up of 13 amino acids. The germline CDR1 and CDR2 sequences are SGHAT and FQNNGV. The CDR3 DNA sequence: TGTGCCAGCAGCTTAGGGGTCGCGGAGACCCAGTACTTC. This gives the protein CASSLGVAETQYF.

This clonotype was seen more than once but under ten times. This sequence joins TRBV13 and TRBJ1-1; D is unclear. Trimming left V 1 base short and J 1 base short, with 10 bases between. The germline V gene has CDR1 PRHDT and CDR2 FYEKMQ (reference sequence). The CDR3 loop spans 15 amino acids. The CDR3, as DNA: TGTGCCAGCAGCTTAGCTATTGGGGAGAACACTGAAGCTTTCTTT. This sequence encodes CASSLAIGENTEAFF.

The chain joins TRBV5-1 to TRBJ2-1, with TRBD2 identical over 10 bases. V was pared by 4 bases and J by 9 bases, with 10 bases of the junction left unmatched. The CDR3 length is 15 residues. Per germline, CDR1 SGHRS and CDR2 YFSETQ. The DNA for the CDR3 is TGCGCCAGCAGCACCATAGCGGGGGGCGGGGGTGAGCAGTTCTTC. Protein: CASSTIAGGGGEQFF.

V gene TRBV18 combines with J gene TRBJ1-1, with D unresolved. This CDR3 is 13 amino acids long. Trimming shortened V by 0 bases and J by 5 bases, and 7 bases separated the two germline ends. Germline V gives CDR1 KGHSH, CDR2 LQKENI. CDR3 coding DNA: TGTGCCAGCTCACCACCGGCGGGGACTGAAGCTTTCTTT. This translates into CASSPPAGTEAFF.

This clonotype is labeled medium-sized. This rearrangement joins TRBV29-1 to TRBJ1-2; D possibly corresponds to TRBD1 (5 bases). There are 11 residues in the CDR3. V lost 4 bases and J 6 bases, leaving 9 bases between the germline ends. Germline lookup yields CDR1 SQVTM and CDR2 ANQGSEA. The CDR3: CSVVIGDGYTF. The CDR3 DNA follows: TGCAGCGTTGTGATAGGGGATGGCTACACCTTC.

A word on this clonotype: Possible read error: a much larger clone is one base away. The CDR3 sequence: CATSRGLWAAGELFF. The CDR3 nucleotides read TGTGCCACCAGCAGGGGGCTGTGGGCGGCCGGGGAGCTGTTTTTT. The chain links TRBV15 to TRBJ2-2; TRBD1 is a possible D gene (5 bases). V lost 3 bases and J lost 6, with 14 bases in between. The length of the CDR3 is 15 residues. Germline-derived CDR1 and CDR2 are LNHNV and YYDKDF (reference sequence).

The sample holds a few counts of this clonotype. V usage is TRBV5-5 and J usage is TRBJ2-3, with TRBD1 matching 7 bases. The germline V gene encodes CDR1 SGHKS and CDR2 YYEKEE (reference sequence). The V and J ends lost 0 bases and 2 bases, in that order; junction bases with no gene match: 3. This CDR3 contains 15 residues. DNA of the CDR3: TGTGCCAGCAGCTTGGACGGGACAGCCACAGATACGCAGTATTTT. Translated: CASSLDGTATDTQYF.